The 5 T cell receptor beta chains below all came from one sample that was sequenced in a study of immune evolution from preneoplasia to lung adenocarcinoma. Sequenced by immunoSEQ multiplex PCR; TCRdb stores in-frame clones only, minus some. The repertoire holds a few thousand clones, with approximately 80% as singletons. Sequences were obtained from FFPE adjacent normal lung tissue. The receptors come from a person in their sixties or seventies with lung adenocarcinoma.

The rearrangement uses TRBV27 and TRBJ2-1; 8 positions match TRBD1. V shed 0 bases, J shed 9 bases, and the junction held 4 bases outside the gene matches. Germline V CDR1 and CDR2: MNHEY, SMNVEV (reference sequence). The CDR3 totals 14 residues. The CDR3 bases are TGTGCCAGCAGTTTATCTACTGACAGGGGTGAGCAGTTCTTC. Residues: CASSLSTDRGEQFF.

As concerns this clone: This CDR3 is also generated by other DNA sequences in the sample. The gene calls are TRBV27 and TRBJ2-3, with unresolved D. V lost 0 bases and J 4 bases, leaving 5 bases between the germline ends. CDR3 length equals 13 residues. CDR1 and CDR2 (germline): MNHEY, SMNVEV (reference sequence). The CDR3 sequence: CASSLSRPDTQYF. The DNA for the CDR3 is TGTGCCAGCAGTTTATCGCGGCCAGATACGCAGTATTTT.

V usage is TRBV5-6 and J usage is TRBJ1-5; possible D gene TRBD1, 6 bases. Trimming pared 4 bases from V and 4 bases from J, leaving 9 bases between. This CDR3 comprises 13 residues. Germline V gene lookup returns CDR1 SGHDT and CDR2 YYEEEE. The CDR3 DNA reads as TGTGCCAGCAGCGGACAGCCAAATCAGCCCCAGCATTTT. Translated, it gives CASSGQPNQPQHF. Drawing the rest from reference TRBV5-6 and TRBJ1-5, the complete variable domain is DAGVTQSPTHLIKTRGQQVTLRCSPKSGHDTVSWYQQALGQGPQFIFQYYEEEERQRGNFPDRFSGHQFPNYSSELNVNALLLGDSALYLCASSGQPNQPQHFGDGTRLSIL.

The rearrangement uses TRBV7-9 and TRBJ2-3; D unresolved. V was pared by 6 bases and J by 1 base, with 8 bases between. Germline CDR1 and CDR2: SEHNR and FQNEAQ (reference sequence). The CDR3 runs to 13 residues. For the CDR3, the DNA is TGTGCCAGCAGTCCCAGCGGCACAGATACGCAGTATTTT. This encodes CASSPSGTDTQYF.

This rearrangement joins TRBV30 to TRBJ2-7; D possibly uses TRBD1 or TRBD2 (5 bases each). Germline values: CDR1 GTSNPN, CDR2 SVGIG (reference sequence). CDR3 length: 14 amino acids. Trimming cost V 8 bases and J 2 bases, with 19 bases left between them. The chain's CDR3 is CAGTFRGSTYEQYF. DNA for the CDR3: TGTGCCGGGACCTTTCGGGGATCCACCTACGAGCAGTACTTC.